The 23 T cell receptor beta chains below come from one sample, sequenced in a study of T cell changes during pregnancy in multiple sclerosis. The table came from immunoSEQ multiplex PCR; TCRdb's copy has only in-frame clones and leaves some out. The table shows 78,000 or so clones, with about 90% occurring only once. This sample comprised peripheral blood, obtained before pregnancy. These receptors were collected from a female donor with multiple sclerosis, enrolled in a pregnancy study.

The V call is TRBV7-9, the J call TRBJ1-1, with D possibly TRBD1 on 5 matching bases. The CDR3 is 15 residues long. The V gene lost 4 bases and the J gene lost 2 bases, with 14 bases spanning the gap. Germline V gene lookup returns CDR1 SEHNR and CDR2 FQNEAQ (reference sequence). As DNA, the CDR3 is TGTGCCAGCAGCTCTTTGGGGCCGAGAAACACTGAAGCTTTCTTT. It codes for CASSSLGPRNTEAFF.

The V and J genes are TRBV29-1 and TRBJ2-1; 10 bases align to TRBD2. Germline V gene data show CDR1 as SQVTM and CDR2 as ANQGSEA. The length of the CDR3 is 15 residues. V lost 1 base and J lost 4; bases outside the gene matches: 4. CDR3 DNA: TGCAGCGTTGAAGGGGTAGCGGGAGGTTACAATGAGCAGTTCTTC. Its protein product is CSVEGVAGGYNEQFF.

The chain joins TRBV19 to TRBJ2-7; 8 bases are a match to TRBD2. Trimming took 1 base from V and 1 from J; bases not matched to a gene: 3. This CDR3 is 15 amino acids long. Germline-derived CDR1 and CDR2 are LNHDA and SQIVND (reference sequence). The CDR3 coding sequence is TGTGCCAGTAGTATAGCACTAGCGGAATCCTACGAGCAGTACTTC. It translates to CASSIALAESYEQYF.

The chain employs TRBV15 and TRBJ1-5; 10 bases are shared with TRBD1. CDR1 LNHNV and CDR2 YYDKDF come from the germline V gene (reference sequence). The CDR3 is 17 residues long. The ends lost 0 bases at V and 4 bases at J; junction bases unmatched: 6. This CDR3 is CATSRDAPGQGNQPQHF. The CDR3 DNA follows: TGTGCCACCAGCAGAGACGCACCGGGACAGGGGAATCAGCCCCAGCATTTT.

V is TRBV30 and J is TRBJ1-2; unclear D gene. The V end lost 2 bases, the J end lost 1 base, and 17 bases lay between the germline ends. Germline V gene data show CDR1 as GTSNPN and CDR2 as SVGIG (reference sequence). The CDR3 covers 16 residues. CDR3: CAWSTLPRGFNYGYTF. The CDR3 region has the DNA TGTGCCTGGAGTACCCTCCCGCGAGGGTTTAACTATGGCTACACCTTC.

This clone was seen a single time. The J gene is TRBJ1-5, the V gene TRBV28; the D is unclear. Trimming shortened V by 6 bases and J by 3 bases, and 12 bases separated the two germline ends. CDR1 and CDR2 (germline): MDHEN, SYDVKM. This CDR3 spans 14 amino acids. CDR3 residues: CASSLGPPNQPQHF. Here the CDR3 DNA reads TGTGCCAGCAGCCTCGGTCCACCCAATCAGCCCCAGCATTTT.

V and J are TRBV6-1 and TRBJ2-1; D remains unclear. Trimming stripped 6 bases from V and 0 bases from J, with 12 bases between. CDR3 length equals 15 residues. Per germline, CDR1 MNHNS and CDR2 SASEGT. CDR3 DNA: TGTGCCAGCAGAGAGGAGCACTACTCCTACAATGAGCAGTTCTTC. Protein: CASREEHYSYNEQFF.

The chain couples TRBV19 to TRBJ2-3, with D possibly matching TRBD2 (5 bases). V lost 3 bases and J lost 0, with 10 bases in between. Germline V lookup: CDR1 LNHDA, CDR2 SQIVND (reference sequence). The CDR3 has 15 residues. CDR3 coding DNA: TGTGCCAGTAGTATGGCGCCGGGAAGCACAGATACGCAGTATTTT. It yields the protein CASSMAPGSTDTQYF.

J is TRBJ2-5 and V is TRBV29-1, with D possibly being TRBD2 (6 bases). Germline V lookup: CDR1 SQVTM, CDR2 ANQGSEA. The CDR3 has 12 residues. The ends were cut back, 6 bases at V and 3 bases at J, with 11 bases in the middle. CDR3 DNA sequence: TGCAGCGTCTCCGTAGCGGAAGAGACCCAGTACTTC. It is translated as CSVSVAEETQYF.

This rearrangement joins TRBV30 to TRBJ1-5; 7 bases map to TRBD1. The CDR3 extends over 14 amino acids. Germline V CDR1 and CDR2: GTSNPN, SVGIG (reference sequence). V shed 4 bases and J 5 bases; nucleotides not matched to a gene: 8. The CDR3 protein is CAWKAGGTDQPQHF. Written as DNA, the CDR3 is TGTGCCTGGAAAGCCGGAGGGACAGATCAGCCCCAGCATTTT.

The V call is TRBV5-1, the J call TRBJ2-5; the match to TRBD1 covers 8 bases. The CDR3 length is 13 residues. With 2 bases clipped from V and 4 bases from J, the junction kept 1 base outside the gene matches. Germline CDR1 and CDR2: SGHRS and YFSETQ. In DNA form, the CDR3 reads TGCGCCAGCAGCTTACAGGGGGTAGAGACCCAGTACTTC. Translation gives CASSLQGVETQYF.

The table lists this clone with a count of one. The chain combines TRBV5-8 with TRBJ2-3; 13 nucleotides match TRBD2. Losses at the gene ends were 4 bases for V and 6 bases for J; bases not matched to a gene: 5. The CDR3 covers 15 residues. Per germline, CDR1 SGHTS and CDR2 YDEGEE. CDR3 bases: TGTGCCAGCAGCCGGACTAGCGGGGGAGTGGATACGCAGTATTTT. Its translation: CASSRTSGGVDTQYF.

A single count supports this clone. This chain links TRBV5-6 with TRBJ2-1; D call uncertain. Trimming took off 3 bases at V and 10 bases at J, with 11 bases between the two ends. This CDR3 spans 12 amino acids. Germline loops: CDR1 SGHDT, CDR2 YYEEEE. CDR3 sequence: CASSSVILEQFF. Here the CDR3 DNA reads TGTGCCAGCAGCTCAGTGATCCTGGAGCAGTTCTTC.

The rearrangement links TRBV29-1 to TRBJ2-1; 14 nucleotides line up with TRBD2. The CDR3 has 17 residues. The junction had 14 bases not matched to a gene; V was cut back by 5 bases and J by 8 bases. The V gene's germline CDR1 is SQVTM and CDR2 ANQGSEA. The CDR3 DNA follows: TGCAGCGTTATAGGACTAGCGGGAGGATTTTCCGTAGATGAGCAGTTCTTC. Translating gives CSVIGLAGGFSVDEQFF.

The chain has TRBV7-2 and TRBJ2-7; 9 nucleotides agree with TRBD2. Trimming at V came to 0 bases and at J to 0 bases, leaving 6 bases not matched to a gene. The CDR3 length is 17 residues. Germline CDR1 is SGHTA and CDR2 is FQGNSA. The CDR3 DNA follows: TGTGCCAGCAGCTTAGCCGTACTAGCGGGCAGCTCCTACGAGCAGTACTTC. Its protein is CASSLAVLAGSSYEQYF.

The chain uses TRBV13 and TRBJ2-1; D remains ambiguous. CDR3 length equals 13 residues. CDR1 is PRHDT, CDR2 FYEKMQ, per germline (reference sequence). V dropped 2 bases and J dropped 4 bases, with 6 bases sitting between them. Here the CDR3 reads CASSLRVYNEQFF. The CDR3 nucleotides read TGTGCCAGCAGCTTACGGGTGTACAATGAGCAGTTCTTC.

The chain couples TRBV5-6 to TRBJ2-2; a weak D match, TRBD2 (5 bases). V was cut by 2 bases and J by 5 bases, with 13 bases left in between. The length of the CDR3 is 15 residues. Germline V gives CDR1 SGHDT, CDR2 YYEEEE. This chain's CDR3 is CASSFLGSNTGELFF. The CDR3 coding sequence is TGTGCCAGCAGCTTTCTTGGGAGCAATACCGGGGAGCTGTTTTTT.

V gene TRBV5-1 combines with J gene TRBJ1-2; D perhaps matches TRBD1 (6 bases). V was shortened by 1 base and J by 6 bases, with 16 bases between the two germline ends. CDR3 length: 15 amino acids. Germline loops: CDR1 SGHRS, CDR2 YFSETQ. This CDR3 reads CASSLRAGVKDGYTF. In DNA form, the CDR3 reads TGCGCCAGCAGCTTGCGGGCAGGGGTGAAGGATGGCTACACCTTC.

The rearrangement uses TRBV27 and TRBJ2-7; D remains unclear. This CDR3 has 12 amino acids. Per germline, CDR1 MNHEY and CDR2 SMNVEV (reference sequence). V gave up 5 bases and J gave up 2 bases, with 7 bases separating them. This CDR3 is CASSQRAYEQYF. DNA of the CDR3: TGTGCCAGCAGTCAACGGGCCTACGAGCAGTACTTC.

This sequence joins TRBV21-1 and TRBJ2-7; the table gives TRBD2 as D, unverified against the DNA. TRBV21-1 is shown as a pseudogene. This CDR3 is 17 amino acids long. The CDR3 region is CASSKFWGLAGPDEQYF. CDR3 in DNA: TGTGCCAGCAGCAAATTTTGGGGACTAGCGGGACCGGACGAGCAGTACTTC.

The V and J genes are TRBV27 and TRBJ2-2, with 7 bases lining up with TRBD1. CDR1 and CDR2 from the germline V gene are MNHEY and SMNVEV (reference sequence). The junction had 7 bases not matched to a gene; V was cut back by 5 bases and J by 4 bases. The CDR3 has 15 amino acids. The CDR3 protein is CASSTTGLGTGELFF. CDR3 nucleotides: TGTGCCAGCAGTACGACAGGGTTGGGCACCGGGGAGCTGTTTTTT.

The J gene is TRBJ2-3, the V gene TRBV5-8; D might be TRBD2 (6 bases). This CDR3 is built from 14 residues. Germline CDR1 and CDR2: SGHTS and YDEGEE. V was pared by 4 bases and J by 1 base, with 10 bases between. This chain's CDR3 is CASSRDWRTDTQYF. CDR3 DNA: TGTGCCAGCAGCCGGGACTGGCGCACAGATACGCAGTATTTT.

The rearrangement uses TRBV21-1 and TRBJ1-1; TRBD1, the D gene given by the table, was not confirmed from the DNA. TRBV21-1 is reported as a pseudogene. This CDR3 has 18 amino acids. The CDR3 DNA reads as TGTGCCAGCAGTCCCCGGGCCACGGACAGGCCTGGGGACACTGAAGCTTTCTTT. Translating gives CASSPRATDRPGDTEAFF.